The clone carrying this T cell receptor (beta chain) was detected only a few times. What it recognizes is unknown. The record originates from a study of blood T cells in healthy people across ages. Study-wide results and caveats: From one million sequenced T cells, diversity estimates were lower bounds.

This CDR3 is built from 11 residues. Deletions cut 7 bases from V and 8 bases from J, with 9 bases between. Germline CDR1 SGHTA, CDR2 FQGNSA. Researchers report isolating at least 7 million PBMCs per sample. For the second PCR, which ran for about 7 to 11 cycles, a sample-barcoded 5' primer and a J-beta primer mix were used. TCRdb re-called the 5' RACE reads through MiXCR, storing one row per CDR3 protein. The table records 1.5 million to 2 million distinct CDR3 sequences, roughly 49% of them present only once. The sequenced sample consisted of blood. The chain joins TRBV7-2 to TRBJ2-1; D is unclear. This receptor was obtained from a woman aged 40-49 years in good health. The CDR3 sequence is CASTVMYEQFF. For the CDR3, the DNA is TGTGCCAGCACCGTTATGTATGAGCAGTTCTTC.